The 8 T cell receptor beta chains given below trace back to one sample, sequenced in a study of T cell responses to AZD1222 COVID-19 vaccine. Profiled with immunoSEQ multiplex PCR; TCRdb holds only in-frame clones, not every one. The sample lists 120,000 or so clones; roughly 91% were seen once. Sequences were derived from peripheral blood, sampled on day 0 of AZD1222 vaccination. All receptors come from an adult in good health.

The chain recombines TRBV19 with TRBJ1-6, with 7 bases matching TRBD1. CDR3 length: 15 amino acids. Germline V gene data show CDR1 as LNHDA and CDR2 as SQIVND (reference sequence). V lost 4 bases and J lost 10; bases outside the gene matches: 10. The CDR3 spells CASSTLSDRDSPLHF. In DNA form, the CDR3 reads TGTGCCAGTAGTACCCTTTCCGACAGGGACTCACCCCTCCACTTT.

This rearrangement joins TRBV7-3 to TRBJ2-3; 8 bases match TRBD2. Germline V gene data show CDR1 as SGHTA and CDR2 as FQGTGA. CDR3 length: 17 residues. The V and J ends lost 1 base and 4 bases, in that order; junction bases with no gene match: 10. The CDR3 spells CASSLRGSAGGADTQYF. CDR3 bases: TGTGCCAGCAGCTTAAGAGGGTCGGCGGGAGGCGCAGATACGCAGTATTTT.

A single count supports this clone. The CDR3 sequence: CASQTSGRHEQFF. DNA of the CDR3: TGTGCCAGCCAGACTAGCGGGAGGCATGAGCAGTTCTTC. J is TRBJ2-1 and V is TRBV9, with 13 bases lining up with TRBD2. CDR3 length equals 13 residues. J lost 8 bases, V lost 7 bases, and 3 bases had no gene match. Germline loops: CDR1 SGDLS, CDR2 YYNGEE.

V and J are TRBV12-5 and TRBJ2-1; 10 positions match TRBD2. Per the germline V gene, CDR1 is LGHNT and CDR2 is FRNRAP. The CDR3 contains 17 residues. J was trimmed by 7 bases and V by 2 bases; bases with no gene match: 11. This CDR3 reads CASGLPKLAGIGNEQFF. In DNA, the CDR3 is TGTGCTAGTGGTTTGCCCAAACTAGCGGGAATTGGAAATGAGCAGTTCTTC.

A word on this clone: This CDR3 is also generated by other DNA sequences in the sample. This chain joins TRBV9 and TRBJ2-2; D might be TRBD1 or TRBD2, each matching 5 bases. CDR3 length: 14 residues. In germline, CDR1 is SGDLS, CDR2 YYNGEE. V lost 3 bases and J 0 bases, leaving 6 bases between the germline ends. The CDR3 reads CASSAGPNTGELFF. For the CDR3, the DNA is TGTGCCAGCAGCGCGGGACCGAACACCGGGGAGCTGTTTTTT.

V gene TRBV6-5 combines with J gene TRBJ1-1; D is undetermined. The germline V gene has CDR1 MNHEY and CDR2 SVGAGI. The CDR3 consists of 13 residues. V lost 2 bases and J 5 bases, leaving 9 bases between the germline ends. The CDR3 loop reads CASSYDWSTEAFF. For the CDR3, the DNA is TGTGCCAGCAGTTACGACTGGTCAACTGAAGCTTTCTTT.

This rearrangement joins TRBV7-8 to TRBJ2-1, with 9 bases aligning to TRBD2. From germline, CDR1 is SGHVS and CDR2 FQNEAQ. The CDR3 is 16 residues long. The trim removed 4 bases at V and 7 bases at J, leaving 11 bases unmatched. CDR3 protein: CASSSQGGRATNEQFF. DNA of the CDR3: TGTGCCAGCAGCTCGCAGGGCGGGAGGGCAACGAATGAGCAGTTCTTC.

This chain joins TRBV2 and TRBJ2-1; 7 nucleotides agree with TRBD1. V shed 6 bases, J shed 1 base, and the junction held 3 bases outside the gene matches. CDR1 is SNHLY and CDR2 is FYNNEI in the germline V gene. This CDR3 is 14 amino acids long. The CDR3 here is CASRGTASYNEQFF. The CDR3 DNA sequence: TGTGCCAGCAGGGGGACAGCTTCCTACAATGAGCAGTTCTTC. Variable domain in full (rest from reference TRBV2 and TRBJ2-1): EPEVTQTPSHQVTQMGQEVILRCVPISNHLYFYWYRQILGQKVEFLVSFYNNEISEKSEIFDDQFSVERPDGSNFTLKIRSTKLEDSAMYFCASRGTASYNEQFFGPGTRLTVL.